This paragraph reports one T cell receptor (beta chain). UMI-labeled 5' RACE produced the TCR beta libraries. Reanalyzing the 5' RACE reads, TCRdb keeps one entry per CDR3 protein, without DNA. This sample's clone table lists fewer than 10,000 distinct CDR3 sequences. The data derive from a study of human CD8 memory T cell subsets. Input material: CD8+ T cells from PBMCs. The sequence was collected from a human donor in good health.

The CDR3 region is CASSPTLLVEYRTDTQYF. The chain has TRBV4-3 and TRBJ2-3; lacking DNA, the TRBD2 call made by TCRdb goes unchecked. CDR1 is LGHNA, CDR2 YSLEER, per germline. The CDR3 has 18 residues.